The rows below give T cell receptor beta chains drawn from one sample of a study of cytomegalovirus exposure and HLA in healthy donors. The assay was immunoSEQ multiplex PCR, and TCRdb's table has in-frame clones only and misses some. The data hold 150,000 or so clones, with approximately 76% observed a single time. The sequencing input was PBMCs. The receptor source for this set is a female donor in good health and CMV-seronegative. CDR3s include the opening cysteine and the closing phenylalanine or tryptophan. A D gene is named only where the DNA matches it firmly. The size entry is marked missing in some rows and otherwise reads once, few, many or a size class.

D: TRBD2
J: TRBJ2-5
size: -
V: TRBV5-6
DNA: TGTGCCAGCAGCTCCTACGGGAGGGAAGAGACCCAGTACTTC
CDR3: CASSSYGREETQYF

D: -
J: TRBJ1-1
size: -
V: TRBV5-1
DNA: TGCGCCAGCAGCGCCACACCGGGACATACGAACACTGAAGCTTTCTTT
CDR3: CASSATPGHTNTEAFF

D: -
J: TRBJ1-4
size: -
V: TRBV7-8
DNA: TGTGCCAGCAGTCAAGCGGGCAGGGACGGTGAAAAACTGTTTTTT
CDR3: CASSQAGRDGEKLFF

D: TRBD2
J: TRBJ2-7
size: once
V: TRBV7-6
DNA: TGTGCCAGCAGCTTAATGGTCGGCGGGAGAAGCTCCTACGAGCAGTACTTC
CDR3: CASSLMVGGRSSYEQYF

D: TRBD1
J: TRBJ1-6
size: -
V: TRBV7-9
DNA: TGTGCCAGCAGCTTAGGATCCGGGACAGCTTATAATTCACCCCTCCACTTT
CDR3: CASSLGSGTAYNSPLHF

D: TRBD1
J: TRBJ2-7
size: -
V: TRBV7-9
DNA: TGTGCCAGCAGTCCTCGTAGGCCGACAGGGGGCAGGTACGAGCAGTACTTC
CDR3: CASSPRRPTGGRYEQYF

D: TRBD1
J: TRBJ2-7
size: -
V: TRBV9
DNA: TGTGCCAGCAGCGCCCGGGACAGGGCCTACGAGCAGTACTTC
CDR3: CASSARDRAYEQYF

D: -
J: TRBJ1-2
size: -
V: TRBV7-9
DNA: TGTGCCAGCAGCGCTAGGGGTCAGGGTCGAGATGGCTACACCTTC
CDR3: CASSARGQGRDGYTF

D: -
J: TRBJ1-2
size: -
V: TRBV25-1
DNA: TGTGCCAGCGTCCAGAACGGCCGGGGGGAAGGCTACACCTTC
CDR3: CASVQNGRGEGYTF

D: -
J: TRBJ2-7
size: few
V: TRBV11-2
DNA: TGTGCCAGCAGCTTAGATAGCCTACCCTACGAGCAGTACTTC
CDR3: CASSLDSLPYEQYF

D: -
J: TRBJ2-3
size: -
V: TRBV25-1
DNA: TGTGCCAGCAGTGGAAGGCTAGGGGCAGGGGAGAGCACAGATACGCAGTATTTT
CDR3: CASSGRLGAGESTDTQYF

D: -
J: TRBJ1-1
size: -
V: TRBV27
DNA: TGTGCCAGCAGTTCCTGGACAGCCTCGAACACTGAAGCTTTCTTT
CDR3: CASSSWTASNTEAFF

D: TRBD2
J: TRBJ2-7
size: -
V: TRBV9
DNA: TGTGCCAGCAGCCTTTCCGGGACTACGGGCGAGCAGTACTTC
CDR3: CASSLSGTTGEQYF